Below, 8 T cell receptor beta chains from the same sample are listed, as sequenced in a study of OX40 agonist ivuxolimab in advanced cancers. TCRdb keeps only in-frame clones here, not all; method: immunoSEQ multiplex PCR. The profile covers 80,000 or so clones, with about 90% appearing a single time and more than 1.5% taken by the ten largest. The material was CD4+ or CD8+ T cells sorted from blood, obtained in a trial of the OX40 agonist ivuxolimab. The source is an adult with an advanced solid tumor such as melanoma, head and neck, liver or kidney cancer.

The chain recombines TRBV7-9 with TRBJ2-3; 8 nucleotides agree with TRBD1. CDR1 is SEHNR and CDR2 is FQNEAQ in the germline V gene (reference sequence). Losses at the gene ends were 5 bases for V and 4 bases for J; bases not matched to a gene: 11. This CDR3 is built from 16 residues. The CDR3 DNA reads TGTGCCAGCAGCCCAGGACAGGGTGTTATACCAGATACGCAGTATTTT. Amino acid sequence: CASSPGQGVIPDTQYF. The full variable domain, completed using reference TRBV7-9 and TRBJ2-3, is DTGVSQNPRHKITKRGQNVTFRCDPISEHNRLYWYRQTLGQGPEFLTYFQNEAQLEKSRLLSDRFSAERPKGSFSTLEIQRTEQGDSAMYLCASSPGQGVIPDTQYFGPGTRLTVL.

The chain links TRBV5-1 to TRBJ2-7, with 9 positions matching TRBD1. Looked up from germline, CDR1 is SGHRS and CDR2 is YFSETQ. The length of the CDR3 is 13 residues. J lost 11 bases, V lost 4 bases, and 10 bases had no gene match. CDR3: CASSPGQGLEKYF. In DNA form, the CDR3 reads TGCGCCAGCAGCCCGGGACAGGGCCTTGAGAAGTACTTC.

Here the CDR3 reads CASMAGVGQFF. DNA for the CDR3: TGTGCCAGCATGGCTGGTGTAGGGCAGTTCTTC. The V and J genes are TRBV28 and TRBJ2-1, with D uncertain. Germline V gene sequence: CDR1 MDHEN, CDR2 SYDVKM. CDR3 length: 11 amino acids. V was pared by 7 bases and J by 12 bases, with 13 bases between.

The chain carries TRBV6-1 and TRBJ2-3, with no clear D. Per germline, CDR1 MNHNS and CDR2 SASEGT. Trimming pared 6 bases from V and 1 base from J, leaving 8 bases between. The CDR3 consists of 13 residues. The CDR3 DNA reads as TGTGCCAGCAGGGCGAGTCGCACAGATACGCAGTATTTT. The encoded protein is CASRASRTDTQYF.

This chain uses TRBV5-5 with TRBJ2-1; D uncertain. Trimming cost V 6 bases and J 12 bases, with 22 bases left between them. The CDR3 is 14 amino acids. Germline V gene sequence: CDR1 SGHKS, CDR2 YYEKEE (reference sequence). The CDR3 sequence is CASMMNPPGNGQFF. The CDR3 nucleotides are TGTGCCAGCATGATGAACCCACCGGGTAACGGGCAGTTCTTC.

The J gene is TRBJ2-1, the V gene TRBV28; TRBD2 is a possible D gene (6 bases). Trimming pared 3 bases from V and 6 bases from J, leaving 9 bases between. The CDR3 contains 13 residues. Germline values: CDR1 MDHEN, CDR2 SYDVKM. CDR3: CASSFLAPNEQFF. As DNA, the CDR3 is TGTGCCAGCAGTTTTCTAGCGCCCAATGAGCAGTTCTTC.

The V gene is TRBV6-1, the J gene TRBJ1-5; D uncertain. Deletions cut 2 bases from V and 4 bases from J, with 6 bases between. CDR1 is MNHNS and CDR2 is SASEGT in the germline V gene. The CDR3 is 13 amino acids. The CDR3 protein is CASSENKNQPQHF. DNA for the CDR3: TGTGCCAGCAGTGAAAACAAGAATCAGCCCCAGCATTTT.

This chain joins TRBV7-2 and TRBJ1-1; possibly TRBD1 for D (6 bases). V was clipped by 5 bases and J by 1 base, with 14 bases between them. There are 15 residues in the CDR3. Germline CDR1 reads SGHTA; CDR2 reads FQGNSA. This CDR3 reads CASSQGISPNTEAFF. In DNA form, the CDR3 reads TGTGCCAGCAGCCAGGGGATTTCCCCGAACACTGAAGCTTTCTTT.